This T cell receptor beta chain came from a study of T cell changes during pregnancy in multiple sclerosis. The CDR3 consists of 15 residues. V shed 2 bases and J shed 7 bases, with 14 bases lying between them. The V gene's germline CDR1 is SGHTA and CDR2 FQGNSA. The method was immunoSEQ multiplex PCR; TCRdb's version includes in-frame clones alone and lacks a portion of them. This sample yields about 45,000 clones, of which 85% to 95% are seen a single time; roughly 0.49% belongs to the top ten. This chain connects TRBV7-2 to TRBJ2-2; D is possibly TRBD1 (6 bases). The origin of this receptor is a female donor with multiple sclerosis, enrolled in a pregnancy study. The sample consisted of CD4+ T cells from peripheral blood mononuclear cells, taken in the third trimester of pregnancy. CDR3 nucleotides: TGTGCCAGCAGCTTAATTGCAGGGGCCAGCGGGGAGCTGTTTTTT. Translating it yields CASSLIAGASGELFF.